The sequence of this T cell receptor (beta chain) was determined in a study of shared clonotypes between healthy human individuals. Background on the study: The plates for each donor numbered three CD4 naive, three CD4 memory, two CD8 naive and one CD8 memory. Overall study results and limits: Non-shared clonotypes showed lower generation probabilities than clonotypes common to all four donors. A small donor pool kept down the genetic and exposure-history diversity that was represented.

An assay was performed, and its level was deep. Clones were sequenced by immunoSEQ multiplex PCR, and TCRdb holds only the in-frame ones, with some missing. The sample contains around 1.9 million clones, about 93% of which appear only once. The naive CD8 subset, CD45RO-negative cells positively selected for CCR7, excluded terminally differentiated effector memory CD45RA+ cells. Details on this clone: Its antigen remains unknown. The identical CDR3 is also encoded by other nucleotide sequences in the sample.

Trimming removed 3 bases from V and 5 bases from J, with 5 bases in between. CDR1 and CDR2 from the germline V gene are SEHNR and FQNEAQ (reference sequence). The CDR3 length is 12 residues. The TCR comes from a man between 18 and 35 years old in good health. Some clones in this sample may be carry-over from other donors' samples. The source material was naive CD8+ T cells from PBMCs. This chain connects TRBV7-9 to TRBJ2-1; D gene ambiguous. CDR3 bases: TGTGCCAGCAGCTTGTTAAACAATGAGCAGTTCTTC. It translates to CASSLLNNEQFF.